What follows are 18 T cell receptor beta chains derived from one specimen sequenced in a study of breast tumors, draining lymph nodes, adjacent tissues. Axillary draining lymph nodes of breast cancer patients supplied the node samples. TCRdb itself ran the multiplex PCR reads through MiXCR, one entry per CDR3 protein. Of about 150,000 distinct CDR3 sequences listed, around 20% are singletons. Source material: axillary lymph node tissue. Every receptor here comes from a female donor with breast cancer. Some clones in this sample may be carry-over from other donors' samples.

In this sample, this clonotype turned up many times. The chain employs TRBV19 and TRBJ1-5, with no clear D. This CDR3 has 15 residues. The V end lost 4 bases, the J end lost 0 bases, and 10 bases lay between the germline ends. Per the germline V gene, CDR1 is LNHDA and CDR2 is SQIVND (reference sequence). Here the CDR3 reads CASSNYLHSNQPQHF. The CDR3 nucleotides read TGTGCCAGTAGTAATTACCTACATAGCAATCAGCCCCAGCATTTT.

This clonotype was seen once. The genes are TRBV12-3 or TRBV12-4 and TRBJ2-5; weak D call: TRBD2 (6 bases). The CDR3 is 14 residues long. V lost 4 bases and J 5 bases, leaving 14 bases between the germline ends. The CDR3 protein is CASSSGGAGETQYF. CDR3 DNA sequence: TGTGCCAGCAGTTCCGGAGGGGCAGGGGAGACCCAGTACTTC.

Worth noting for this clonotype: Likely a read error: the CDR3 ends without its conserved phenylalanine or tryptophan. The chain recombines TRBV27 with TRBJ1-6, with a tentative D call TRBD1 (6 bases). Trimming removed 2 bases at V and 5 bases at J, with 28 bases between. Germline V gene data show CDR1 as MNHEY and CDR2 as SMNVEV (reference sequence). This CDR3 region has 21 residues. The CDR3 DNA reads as TGTGCCAGCAGTTTAACCGGGGGGGCGATAAGGGGTTGGGGTGATAATTCACCCCTCCACTGT. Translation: CASSLTGGAIRGWGDNSPLHC.

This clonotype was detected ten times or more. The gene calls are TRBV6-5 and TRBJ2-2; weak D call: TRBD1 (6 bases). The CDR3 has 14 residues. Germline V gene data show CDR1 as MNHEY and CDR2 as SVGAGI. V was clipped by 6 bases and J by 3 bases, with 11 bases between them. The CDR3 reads CASRTRGDTGELFF. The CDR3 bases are TGTGCCAGCAGAACCAGGGGAGACACCGGGGAGCTGTTTTTT.

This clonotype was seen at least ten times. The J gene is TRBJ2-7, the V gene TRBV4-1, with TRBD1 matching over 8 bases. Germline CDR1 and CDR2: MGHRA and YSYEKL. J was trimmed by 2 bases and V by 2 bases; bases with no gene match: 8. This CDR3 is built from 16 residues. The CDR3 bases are TGCGCCAGCAGCCAAATGCAGGGGGCGCGCCCCTACGAGCAGTACTTC. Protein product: CASSQMQGARPYEQYF.

In nucleotides, the CDR3 is TGTGCCAGCAGCACCCGGGACACGGAGACCCAGTACTTC. This encodes CASSTRDTETQYF. The gene calls are TRBV11-3 and TRBJ2-5; TRBD1 is a possible D gene (6 bases). This CDR3 is built from 13 residues. V dropped 5 bases and J dropped 5 bases, with 12 bases sitting between them. Germline CDR1 SGHNT, CDR2 YENEEA.

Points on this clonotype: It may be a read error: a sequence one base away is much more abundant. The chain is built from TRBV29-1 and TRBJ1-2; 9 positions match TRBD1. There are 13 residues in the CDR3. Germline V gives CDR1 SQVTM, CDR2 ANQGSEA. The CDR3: CSVETGQGYGHTF. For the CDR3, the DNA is TGCAGCGTTGAGACGGGACAGGGATATGGCCACACCTTC.

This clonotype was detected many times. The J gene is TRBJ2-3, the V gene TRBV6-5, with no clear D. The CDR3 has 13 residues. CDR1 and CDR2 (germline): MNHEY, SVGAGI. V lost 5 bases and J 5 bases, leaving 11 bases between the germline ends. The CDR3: CASSNLPVDTQYF. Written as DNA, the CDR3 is TGTGCCAGCAGTAACTTACCGGTAGATACGCAGTATTTT.

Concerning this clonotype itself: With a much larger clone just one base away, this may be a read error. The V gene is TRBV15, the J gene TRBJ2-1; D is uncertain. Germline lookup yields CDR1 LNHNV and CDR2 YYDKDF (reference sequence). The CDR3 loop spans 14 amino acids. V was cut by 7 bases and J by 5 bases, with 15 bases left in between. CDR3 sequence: CATTHDQINNEQFF. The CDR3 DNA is TGTGCCACCACCCACGACCAAATTAACAATGAGCAGTTCTTC.

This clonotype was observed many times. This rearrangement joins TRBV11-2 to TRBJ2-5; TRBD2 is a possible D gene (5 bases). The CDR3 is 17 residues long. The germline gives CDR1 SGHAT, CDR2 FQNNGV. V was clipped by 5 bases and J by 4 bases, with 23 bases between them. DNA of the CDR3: TGTGCCAGCAGCGACGTAGGCGGGCAATGGGTGGGAGAGACCCAGTACTTC. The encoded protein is CASSDVGGQWVGETQYF.

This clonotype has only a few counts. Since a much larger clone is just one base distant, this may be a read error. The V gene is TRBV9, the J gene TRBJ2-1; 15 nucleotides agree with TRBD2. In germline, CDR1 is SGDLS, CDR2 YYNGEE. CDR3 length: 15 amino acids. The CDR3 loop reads CASSSGTSGGLERFF. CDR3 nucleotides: TGTGCCAGCAGCAGTGGGACTAGCGGGGGGCTGGAGCGGTTCTTC.

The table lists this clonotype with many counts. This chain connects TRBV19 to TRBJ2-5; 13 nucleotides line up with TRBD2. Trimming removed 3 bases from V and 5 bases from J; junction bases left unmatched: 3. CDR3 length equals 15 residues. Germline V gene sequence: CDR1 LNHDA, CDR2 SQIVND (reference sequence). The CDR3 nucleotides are TGTGCCAGTAGTATCGAACTAGCGGGAGGGGAGACCCAGTACTTC. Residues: CASSIELAGGETQYF. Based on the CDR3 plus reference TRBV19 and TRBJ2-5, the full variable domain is DGGITQSPKYLFRKEGQNVTLSCEQNLNHDAMYWYRQDPGQGLRLIYYSQIVNDFQKGDIAEGYSVSREKKESFPLTVTSAQKNPTAFYLCASSIELAGGETQYFGPGTRLLVL.

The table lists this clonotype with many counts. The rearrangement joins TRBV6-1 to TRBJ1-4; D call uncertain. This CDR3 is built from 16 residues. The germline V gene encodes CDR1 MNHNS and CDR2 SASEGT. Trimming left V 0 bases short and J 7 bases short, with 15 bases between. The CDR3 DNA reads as TGTGCCAGCAGTGAAGCGCTAGGGAACTGGGGTGAAAAACTGTTTTTT. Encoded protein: CASSEALGNWGEKLFF.

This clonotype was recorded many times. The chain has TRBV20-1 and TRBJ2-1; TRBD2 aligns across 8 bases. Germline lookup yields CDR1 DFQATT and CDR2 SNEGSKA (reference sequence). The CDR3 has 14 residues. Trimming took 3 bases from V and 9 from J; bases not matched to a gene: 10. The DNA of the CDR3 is TGCAGTGCTAGCCGGGGGAGCGGGAGTACTGAGCAGTTCTTC. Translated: CSASRGSGSTEQFF.

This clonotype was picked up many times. Here the CDR3 DNA reads TGTGCCAGCAGCCCCCCGTCAGATACGCAGTATTTT. It specifies CASSPPSDTQYF. The genes are TRBV7-9 and TRBJ2-3; D gene ambiguous. CDR1 is SEHNR and CDR2 is FQNEAQ in the germline V gene (reference sequence). The CDR3 has 12 residues. Trimming left V 5 bases short and J 4 bases short, with 7 bases between. The full variable domain, in which reference TRBV7-9 and TRBJ2-3 provide the parts outside the CDR3, is DTGVSQNPRHKITKRGQNVTFRCDPISEHNRLYWYRQTLGQGPEFLTYFQNEAQLEKSRLLSDRFSAERPKGSFSTLEIQRTEQGDSAMYLCASSPPSDTQYFGPGTRLTVL.

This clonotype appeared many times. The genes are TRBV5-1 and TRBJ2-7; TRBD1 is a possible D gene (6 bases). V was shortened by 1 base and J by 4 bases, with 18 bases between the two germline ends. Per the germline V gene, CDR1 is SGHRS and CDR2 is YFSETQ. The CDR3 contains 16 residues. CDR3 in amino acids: CASSLRGGAFGYEQYF. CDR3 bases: TGCGCCAGCAGCTTGCGTGGGGGCGCCTTTGGATACGAGCAGTACTTC.

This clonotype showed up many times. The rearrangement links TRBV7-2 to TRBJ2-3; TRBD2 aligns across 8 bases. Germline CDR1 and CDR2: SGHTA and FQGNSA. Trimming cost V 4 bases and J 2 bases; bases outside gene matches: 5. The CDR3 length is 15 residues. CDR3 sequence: CASSSVAGPTDTQYF. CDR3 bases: TGTGCCAGCAGCTCAGTAGCGGGACCCACAGATACGCAGTATTTT.

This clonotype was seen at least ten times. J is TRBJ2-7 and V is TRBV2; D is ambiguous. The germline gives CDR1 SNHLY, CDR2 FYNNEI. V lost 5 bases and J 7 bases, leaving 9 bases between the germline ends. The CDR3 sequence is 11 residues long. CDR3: CASSQMGEQYF. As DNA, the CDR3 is TGTGCCAGCAGTCAAATGGGAGAGCAGTACTTC.